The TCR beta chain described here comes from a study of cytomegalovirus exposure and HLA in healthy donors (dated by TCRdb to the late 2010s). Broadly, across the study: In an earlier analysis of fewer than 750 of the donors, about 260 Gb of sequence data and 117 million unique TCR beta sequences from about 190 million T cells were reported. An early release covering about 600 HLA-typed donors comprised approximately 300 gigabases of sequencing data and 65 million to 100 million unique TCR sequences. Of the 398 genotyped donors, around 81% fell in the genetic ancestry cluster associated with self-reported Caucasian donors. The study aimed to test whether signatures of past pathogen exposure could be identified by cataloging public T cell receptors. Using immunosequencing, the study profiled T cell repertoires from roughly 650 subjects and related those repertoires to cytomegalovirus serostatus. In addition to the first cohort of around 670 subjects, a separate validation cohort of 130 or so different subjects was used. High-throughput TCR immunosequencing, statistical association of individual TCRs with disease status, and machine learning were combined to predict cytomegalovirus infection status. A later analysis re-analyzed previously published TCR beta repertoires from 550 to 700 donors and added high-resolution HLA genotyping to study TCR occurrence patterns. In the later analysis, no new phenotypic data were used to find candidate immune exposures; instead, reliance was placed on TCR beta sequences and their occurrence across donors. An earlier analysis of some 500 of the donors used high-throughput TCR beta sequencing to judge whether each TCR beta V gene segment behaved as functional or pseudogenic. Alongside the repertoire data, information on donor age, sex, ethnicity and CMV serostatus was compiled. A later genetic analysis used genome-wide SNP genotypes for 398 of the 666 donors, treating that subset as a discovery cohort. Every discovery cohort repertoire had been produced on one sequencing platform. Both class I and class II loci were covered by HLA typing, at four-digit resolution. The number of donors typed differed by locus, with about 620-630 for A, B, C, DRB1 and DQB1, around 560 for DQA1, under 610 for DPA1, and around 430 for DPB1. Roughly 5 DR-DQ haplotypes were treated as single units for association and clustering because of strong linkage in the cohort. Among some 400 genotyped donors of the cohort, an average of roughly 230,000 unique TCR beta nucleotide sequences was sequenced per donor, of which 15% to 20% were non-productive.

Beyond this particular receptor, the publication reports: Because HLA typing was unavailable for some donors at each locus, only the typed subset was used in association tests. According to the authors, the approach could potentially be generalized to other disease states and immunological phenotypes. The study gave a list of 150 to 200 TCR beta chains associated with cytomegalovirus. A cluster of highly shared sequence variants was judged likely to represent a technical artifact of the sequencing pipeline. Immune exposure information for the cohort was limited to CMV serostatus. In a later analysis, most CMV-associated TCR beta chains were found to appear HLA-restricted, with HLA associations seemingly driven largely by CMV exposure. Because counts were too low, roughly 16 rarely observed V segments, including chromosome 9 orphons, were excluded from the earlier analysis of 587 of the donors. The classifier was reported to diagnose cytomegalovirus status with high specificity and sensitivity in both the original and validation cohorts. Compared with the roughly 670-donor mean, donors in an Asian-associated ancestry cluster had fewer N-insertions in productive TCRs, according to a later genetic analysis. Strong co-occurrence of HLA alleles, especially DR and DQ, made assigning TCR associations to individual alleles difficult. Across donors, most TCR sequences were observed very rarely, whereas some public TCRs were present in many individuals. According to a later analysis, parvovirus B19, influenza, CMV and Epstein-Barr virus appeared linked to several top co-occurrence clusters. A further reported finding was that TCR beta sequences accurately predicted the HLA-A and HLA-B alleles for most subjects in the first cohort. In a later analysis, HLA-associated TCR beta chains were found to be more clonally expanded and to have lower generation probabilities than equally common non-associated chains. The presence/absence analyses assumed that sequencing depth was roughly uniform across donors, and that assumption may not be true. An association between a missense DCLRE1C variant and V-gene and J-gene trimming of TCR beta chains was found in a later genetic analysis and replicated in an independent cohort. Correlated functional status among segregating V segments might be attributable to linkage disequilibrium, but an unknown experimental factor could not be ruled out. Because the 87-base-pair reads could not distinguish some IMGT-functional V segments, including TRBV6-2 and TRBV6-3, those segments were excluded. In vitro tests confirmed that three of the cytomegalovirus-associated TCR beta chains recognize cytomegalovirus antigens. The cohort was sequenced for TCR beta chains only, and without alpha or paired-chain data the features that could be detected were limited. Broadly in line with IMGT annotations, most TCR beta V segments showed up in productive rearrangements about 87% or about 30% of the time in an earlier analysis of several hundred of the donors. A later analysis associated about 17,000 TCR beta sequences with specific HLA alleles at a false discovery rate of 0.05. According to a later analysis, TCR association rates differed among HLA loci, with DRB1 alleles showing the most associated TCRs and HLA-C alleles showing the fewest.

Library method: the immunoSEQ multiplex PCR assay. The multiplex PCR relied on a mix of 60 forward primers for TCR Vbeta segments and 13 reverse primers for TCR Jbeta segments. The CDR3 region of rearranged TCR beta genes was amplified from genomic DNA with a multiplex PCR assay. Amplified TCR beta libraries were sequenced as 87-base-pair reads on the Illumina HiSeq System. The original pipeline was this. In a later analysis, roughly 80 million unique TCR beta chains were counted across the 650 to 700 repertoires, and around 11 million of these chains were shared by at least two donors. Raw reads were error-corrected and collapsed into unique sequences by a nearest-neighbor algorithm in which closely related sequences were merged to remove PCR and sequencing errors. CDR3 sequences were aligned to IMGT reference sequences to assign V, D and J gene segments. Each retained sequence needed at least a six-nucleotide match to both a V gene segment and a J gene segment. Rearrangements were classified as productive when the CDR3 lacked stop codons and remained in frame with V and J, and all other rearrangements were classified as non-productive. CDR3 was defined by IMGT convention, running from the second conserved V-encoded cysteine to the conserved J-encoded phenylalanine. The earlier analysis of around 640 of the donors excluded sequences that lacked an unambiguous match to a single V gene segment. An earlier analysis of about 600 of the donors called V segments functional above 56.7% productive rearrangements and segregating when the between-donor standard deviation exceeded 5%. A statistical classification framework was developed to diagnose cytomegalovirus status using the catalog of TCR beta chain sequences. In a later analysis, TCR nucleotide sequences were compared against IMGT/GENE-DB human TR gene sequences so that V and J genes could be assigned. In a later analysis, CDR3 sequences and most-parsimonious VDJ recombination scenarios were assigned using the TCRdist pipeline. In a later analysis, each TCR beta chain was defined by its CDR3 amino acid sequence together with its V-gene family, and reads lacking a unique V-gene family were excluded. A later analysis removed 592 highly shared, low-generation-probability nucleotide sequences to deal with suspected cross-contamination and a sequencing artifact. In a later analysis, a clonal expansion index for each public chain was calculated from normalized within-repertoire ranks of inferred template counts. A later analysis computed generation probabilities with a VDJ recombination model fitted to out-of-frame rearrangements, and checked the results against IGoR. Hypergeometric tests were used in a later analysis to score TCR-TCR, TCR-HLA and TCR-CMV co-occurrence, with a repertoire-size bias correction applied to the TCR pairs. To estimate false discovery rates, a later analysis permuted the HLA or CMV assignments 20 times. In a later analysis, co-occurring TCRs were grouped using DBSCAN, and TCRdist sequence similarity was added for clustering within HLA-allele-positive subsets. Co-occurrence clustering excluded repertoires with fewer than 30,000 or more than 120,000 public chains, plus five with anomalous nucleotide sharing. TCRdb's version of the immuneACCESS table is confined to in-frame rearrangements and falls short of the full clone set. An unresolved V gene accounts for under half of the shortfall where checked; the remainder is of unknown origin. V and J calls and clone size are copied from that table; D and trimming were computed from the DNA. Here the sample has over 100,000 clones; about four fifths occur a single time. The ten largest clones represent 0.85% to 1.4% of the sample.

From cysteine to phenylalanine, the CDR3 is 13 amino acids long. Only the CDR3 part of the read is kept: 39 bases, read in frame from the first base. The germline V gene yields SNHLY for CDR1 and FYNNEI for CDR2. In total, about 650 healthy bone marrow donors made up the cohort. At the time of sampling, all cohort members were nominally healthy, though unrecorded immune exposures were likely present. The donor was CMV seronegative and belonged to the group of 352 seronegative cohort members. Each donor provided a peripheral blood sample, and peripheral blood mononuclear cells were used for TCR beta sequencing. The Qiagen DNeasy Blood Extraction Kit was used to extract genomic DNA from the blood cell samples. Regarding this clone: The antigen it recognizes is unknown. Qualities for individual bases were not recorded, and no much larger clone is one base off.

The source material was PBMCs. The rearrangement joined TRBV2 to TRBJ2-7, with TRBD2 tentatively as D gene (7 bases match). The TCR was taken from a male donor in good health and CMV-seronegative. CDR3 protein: CATFEEGGHEQYF. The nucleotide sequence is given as TGTGCTACCTTTGAAGAGGGGGGGCACGAGCAGTACTTC.